The 27 T cell receptor beta chains below were found in one sample sequenced in a study of a mutant IDH1 vaccine in newly diagnosed glioma. The method was immunoSEQ multiplex PCR; TCRdb's version includes in-frame clones alone and lacks a portion of them. The sample lists roughly 50,000 clones, 76% seen once, with 4.9% in the top ten. For these receptors, no antigen is known. Time point indicated: week 47, end of study. A 20-mer mutant IDH1 peptide at 300 ug was injected subcutaneously with topical imiquimod. The material sequenced was PBMCs, taken from a glioma patient whose treatment included an IDH1 peptide vaccine. These receptors were collected from a middle-aged woman with glioma. Some clones in this sample may be carry-over from other donors' samples.

The V call is TRBV11-2, the J call TRBJ1-6; 10 bases line up with TRBD1. CDR1 is SGHAT and CDR2 is FQNNGV in the germline V gene. The V segment lost 4 bases and the J segment 4 bases; nucleotides outside the gene matches: 4. The length of the CDR3 is 16 residues. The CDR3 sequence: CASSSDRGRYNSPLHF. CDR3 coding DNA: TGTGCCAGCAGCTCGGACAGGGGGAGGTATAATTCACCCCTCCACTTT.

DNA for the CDR3: TGTGCCAGCAGCGCCGGGACGGCGGGGGACACTGAAGCTTTCTTT. Translating gives CASSAGTAGDTEAFF. The chain joins TRBV7-2 to TRBJ1-1; possibly TRBD1 for D (5 bases). The CDR3 runs 15 residues. The V end was cut by 5 bases, the J end by 3 bases, with 16 bases between. Germline assignment: CDR1 SGHTA and CDR2 FQGNSA.

This clone appeared a single time. J is TRBJ2-5 and V is TRBV29-1; no firm D call. Trimming took 7 bases from V and 4 from J, leaving 13 bases between them. There are 12 residues in the CDR3. The germline V gene has CDR1 SQVTM and CDR2 ANQGSEA. The CDR3 bases are TGCAGCGCCAAGGGTCTTTTAGAGACCCAGTACTTC. Translating gives CSAKGLLETQYF. Supplemented by reference TRBV29-1 and TRBJ2-5, the full variable domain reads SAVISQKPSRDICQRGTSLTIQCQVDSQVTMMFWYRQQPGQSLTLIATANQGSEATYESGFVIDKFPISRPNLTFSTLTVSNMSPEDSSIYLCSAKGLLETQYFGPGTRLLVL.

This clone was recorded a few times. J is TRBJ2-2 and V is TRBV14; TRBD1 aligns across 10 bases. V lost 4 bases and J lost 4; bases outside the gene matches: 6. The CDR3 is made up of 16 amino acids. CDR1 is SGHDN and CDR2 is FVKESK in the germline V gene. CDR3 in amino acids: CASSPDRGRRTGELFF. DNA of the CDR3: TGTGCCAGCAGCCCCGACAGGGGGCGCCGCACCGGGGAGCTGTTTTTT.

The chain links TRBV6-4 to TRBJ1-2; tentatively, D is TRBD1 (5 bases). Germline CDR1 is MRHNA and CDR2 is SNTAGT. The CDR3 sequence is 14 residues long. V dropped 0 bases and J dropped 6 bases, with 11 bases sitting between them. For the CDR3, the DNA is TGTGCCAGCAGTGACTCGAGGGGACGGCATGGCTACACCTTC. This encodes CASSDSRGRHGYTF.

The chain recombines TRBV2 with TRBJ2-7; 8 positions match TRBD1. Losses at the gene ends were 3 bases for V and 3 bases for J; bases not matched to a gene: 4. The CDR3 totals 14 residues. The germline gives CDR1 SNHLY, CDR2 FYNNEI. The CDR3 sequence is CASSDQGTGYEQYF. CDR3 bases: TGTGCCAGCAGTGATCAGGGGACAGGCTACGAGCAGTACTTC.

This clone came up once. The chain links TRBV19 to TRBJ1-2, with D possibly being TRBD1 (5 bases). The V gene lost 6 bases and the J gene lost 4 bases, with 12 bases spanning the gap. The CDR3 covers 13 residues. CDR1 is LNHDA, CDR2 SQIVND, per germline (reference sequence). CDR3: CASRTEILYGYTF. CDR3 nucleotides: TGTGCCAGTAGGACAGAAATTCTCTATGGCTACACCTTC.

This clone was counted only a few times. This chain joins TRBV5-5 and TRBJ1-1; maybe TRBD1 (5 bases). Germline CDR1 is SGHKS and CDR2 is YYEKEE (reference sequence). This CDR3 is 11 amino acids long. Between the trimmed V and J ends, which lost 3 bases and 5 bases, there was a span of 5 bases. CDR3 in amino acids: CASSWGTEAFF. DNA for the CDR3: TGTGCCAGCAGCTGGGGGACTGAAGCTTTCTTT.

The rearrangement joins TRBV11-2 to TRBJ2-1, with TRBD2 matching over 8 bases. The CDR3 extends over 12 amino acids. Per the germline V gene, CDR1 is SGHAT and CDR2 is FQNNGV. The V gene end was trimmed by 5 bases and the J gene end by 10 bases; junction bases not matched to a gene: 4. As DNA, the CDR3 is TGTGCCAGCAGCCTCGGACTAGCCGAGCAGTTCTTC. Amino acid sequence: CASSLGLAEQFF.

This clone has a handful of counts. V and J are TRBV7-8 and TRBJ2-1; 10 positions agree with TRBD1. V was pared by 8 bases and J by 4 bases, with 5 bases of the junction left unmatched. This CDR3 is built from 14 residues. Germline V lookup: CDR1 SGHVS, CDR2 FQNEAQ. The CDR3 protein is CASRRDRGYNEQFF. As DNA, the CDR3 is TGTGCCAGCCGCCGGGACAGGGGTTACAATGAGCAGTTCTTC.

For this clone: A junction end diverges from the germline sequence, so it may reflect a read error. The V and J genes are TRBV2 and TRBJ1-2, with 10 bases identical to TRBD1. Germline CDR1 reads SNHLY; CDR2 reads FYNNEI. The CDR3 length is 14 residues. As DNA, the CDR3 is TGTGCCAGCGGTGACAGGGGGCGCGGCTATGGCTACACCTTC. Its protein is CASGDRGRGYGYTF.

The V and J genes are TRBV10-3 and TRBJ2-5; 9 positions agree with TRBD2. V shed 0 bases, J shed 7 bases, and the junction held 12 bases outside the gene matches. The germline V gene encodes CDR1 ENHRY and CDR2 SYGVKD. There are 17 residues in the CDR3. The CDR3 spells CAISESVGGGARWTQYF. DNA for the CDR3: TGTGCCATCAGTGAGTCTGTCGGCGGGGGGGCTCGATGGACCCAGTACTTC.

This chain's CDR3 is CATNDGVYEAFF. The DNA for the CDR3 is TGTGCCACTAATGATGGGGTCTATGAGGCTTTCTTT. The rearrangement uses TRBV2 and TRBJ1-1; D call uncertain. V gave up 10 bases and J gave up 11 bases, with 20 bases separating them. Germline V lookup: CDR1 SNHLY, CDR2 FYNNEI. The CDR3 is 12 amino acids. Complete variable domain (other parts from reference TRBV2 and TRBJ1-1): EPEVTQTPSHQVTQMGQEVILRCVPISNHLYFYWYRQILGQKVEFLVSFYNNEISEKSEIFDDQFSVERPDGSNFTLKIRSTKLEDSAMYFCATNDGVYEAFFGQGTRLTVV.

This chain links TRBV5-6 with TRBJ2-5, with a tentative D call TRBD1 (5 bases). Between the trimmed V and J ends, which lost 3 bases and 1 base, there was a span of 7 bases. Germline V CDR1 and CDR2: SGHDT, YYEEEE. This CDR3 has 13 amino acids. The CDR3 protein is CASSWTTQETQYF. Here the CDR3 DNA reads TGTGCCAGCAGCTGGACAACCCAAGAGACCCAGTACTTC. The complete variable domain, with remaining parts taken from reference TRBV5-6 and TRBJ2-5, reads DAGVTQSPTHLIKTRGQQVTLRCSPKSGHDTVSWYQQALGQGPQFIFQYYEEEERQRGNFPDRFSGHQFPNYSSELNVNALLLGDSALYLCASSWTTQETQYFGPGTRLLVL.

This chain uses TRBV7-2 with TRBJ2-7; the D is unclear. V lost 1 base to trimming and J lost 3 bases, with 10 bases between them. Germline V gene data show CDR1 as SGHTA and CDR2 as FQGNSA. CDR3 length: 14 residues. For the CDR3, the DNA is TGTGCCAGCAGCTTAGATCTTGGTTACTACGAGCAGTACTTC. Residues: CASSLDLGYYEQYF.

V gene TRBV2 combines with J gene TRBJ2-5, with TRBD1 identical over 9 bases. CDR3 length: 15 amino acids. The ends lost 5 bases at V and 5 bases at J; junction bases unmatched: 9. Germline CDR1 is SNHLY and CDR2 is FYNNEI. CDR3 DNA: TGTGCCAGCAGTTCCGGGACAGGGAACTGGGAGACCCAGTACTTC. Translating gives CASSSGTGNWETQYF. Supplemented by reference TRBV2 and TRBJ2-5, the full variable domain reads EPEVTQTPSHQVTQMGQEVILRCVPISNHLYFYWYRQILGQKVEFLVSFYNNEISEKSEIFDDQFSVERPDGSNFTLKIRSTKLEDSAMYFCASSSGTGNWETQYFGPGTRLLVL.

The chain recombines TRBV6-5 with TRBJ2-5, with TRBD1 matching 7 bases. Germline V gives CDR1 MNHEY, CDR2 SVGAGI. V lost 8 bases to trimming and J lost 4 bases; unmatched junction nucleotides: 4. The CDR3 has 12 residues. CDR3 region: CASHRGIETQYF. The CDR3 bases are TGTGCCAGCCACAGGGGAATAGAGACCCAGTACTTC.

The J gene is TRBJ2-1, the V gene TRBV2, with TRBD1 matching over 7 bases. CDR1 is SNHLY and CDR2 is FYNNEI in the germline V gene. Unmatched junction bases numbered 11, after V lost 7 bases and J lost 2 bases. The CDR3 is 16 residues long. The CDR3 spells CASINQDRSAYNEQFF. CDR3 coding DNA: TGTGCCAGCATTAATCAGGACAGGTCTGCCTACAATGAGCAGTTCTTC. Full variable domain (remainder filled in from reference TRBV2 and TRBJ2-1): EPEVTQTPSHQVTQMGQEVILRCVPISNHLYFYWYRQILGQKVEFLVSFYNNEISEKSEIFDDQFSVERPDGSNFTLKIRSTKLEDSAMYFCASINQDRSAYNEQFFGPGTRLTVL.

Only one count was recorded for this clone. It is likely a read error, because the conserved phenylalanine at the end of the CDR3 is missing. The CDR3 DNA is TGTGCCAGCAGCCAAGGAGTGTGGGCTGGAAACACCATATATCTT. It specifies CASSQGVWAGNTIYL. The V gene is TRBV14, the J gene TRBJ1-3; D is unclear. V was pared by 1 base and J by 2 bases, with 9 bases between. Germline lookup yields CDR1 SGHDN and CDR2 FVKESK. The CDR3 is 15 residues long.

This rearrangement joins TRBV7-9 to TRBJ2-7; the match to TRBD1 covers 8 bases. The V segment lost 1 base and the J segment 3 bases; nucleotides outside the gene matches: 2. Germline-derived CDR1 and CDR2 are SEHNR and FQNEAQ (reference sequence). This CDR3 is 14 amino acids long. The CDR3 sequence: CASSLGQGNYEQYF. CDR3 bases: TGTGCCAGCAGCTTAGGACAGGGGAACTACGAGCAGTACTTC.

The chain joins TRBV5-1 to TRBJ1-6, with TRBD1 matching 10 bases. V was clipped by 2 bases and J by 10 bases; unmatched bases: 6. Looked up from germline, CDR1 is SGHRS and CDR2 is YFSETQ. The CDR3 is made up of 15 amino acids. The CDR3 coding sequence is TGCGCCAGCAGCTTAAAGACAGGGGGCGGCTCACCCCTCCACTTT. Its translation is CASSLKTGGGSPLHF. The whole variable domain, remainder taken from reference TRBV5-1 and TRBJ1-6, is KAGVTQTPRYLIKTRGQQVTLSCSPISGHRSVSWYQQTPGQGLQFLFEYFSETQRNKGNFPGRFSGRQFSNSRSEMNVSTLELGDSALYLCASSLKTGGGSPLHFGNGTRLTVT.

The rearrangement uses TRBV5-6 and TRBJ1-4; possible D gene TRBD1, 5 bases. The V end lost 0 bases, the J end lost 0 bases, and 15 bases lay between the germline ends. The CDR3 runs to 18 residues. CDR1 is SGHDT, CDR2 YYEEEE, per germline. The CDR3 DNA reads as TGTGCCAGCAGCTTGGTCGGGGCAAAGGCAACAACTAATGAAAAACTGTTTTTT. Protein: CASSLVGAKATTNEKLFF. Full variable domain (rest looked up from reference TRBV5-6 and TRBJ1-4): DAGVTQSPTHLIKTRGQQVTLRCSPKSGHDTVSWYQQALGQGPQFIFQYYEEEERQRGNFPDRFSGHQFPNYSSELNVNALLLGDSALYLCASSLVGAKATTNEKLFFGSGTQLSVL.

V usage is TRBV6-1 and J usage is TRBJ2-3; D is ambiguous. Trimming removed 3 bases from V and 4 bases from J, with 14 bases in between. CDR1 and CDR2 from the germline V gene are MNHNS and SASEGT. This CDR3 is 15 amino acids long. The CDR3 spells CASSDVGKGSDTQYF. CDR3 nucleotide sequence: TGTGCCAGCAGTGACGTGGGGAAGGGATCAGATACGCAGTATTTT.

The chain joins TRBV6-6 to TRBJ1-1; D perhaps matches TRBD1 (5 bases). This CDR3 spans 14 amino acids. The V end was cut by 2 bases, the J end by 5 bases, with 12 bases between. Germline V gene sequence: CDR1 MNHNY, CDR2 SVGAGI (reference sequence). CDR3 DNA: TGTGCCAGCAGTTACGCAGGGTCGGAAACTGAAGCTTTCTTT. The encoded protein is CASSYAGSETEAFF.

Comments on this clone: At one end the junction does not follow the germline gene, possibly because of a read error. J is TRBJ2-4 and V is TRBV7-7; the D is unclear. CDR1 SSHAT and CDR2 FNYEAQ come from the germline V gene (reference sequence). The CDR3 has 13 residues. The CDR3 loop is CASSLGVGNIQYF. CDR3 sequence (DNA): TGTGCTAGCAGCTTAGGCGTGGGAAACATTCAGTACTTC.

The rearrangement uses TRBV7-9 and TRBJ1-4, with a weak D call TRBD1 (5 bases). The germline gives CDR1 SEHNR, CDR2 FQNEAQ (reference sequence). Trimming took off 1 base at V and 0 bases at J, with 6 bases between the two ends. The CDR3 loop spans 15 amino acids. This chain's CDR3 is CASSLEGSTNEKLFF. The CDR3 coding sequence is TGTGCCAGCAGCTTAGAGGGGTCAACTAATGAAAAACTGTTTTTT.

The chain is built from TRBV6-1 and TRBJ1-5, with TRBD1 matching over 10 bases. The CDR3 is made up of 17 amino acids. Germline V gene sequence: CDR1 MNHNS, CDR2 SASEGT. V trimming: 2 bases; J trimming: 4 bases; junction bases outside the gene matches: 8. CDR3 sequence: CASSEKERDRGNQPQHF. CDR3 DNA sequence: TGTGCCAGCAGTGAAAAGGAAAGGGACAGGGGAAATCAGCCCCAGCATTTT.